A selection of T cell receptor beta chains follows, all from one sample in a study of blood T cells in healthy people across ages. TCRdb called the 5' RACE reads again in MiXCR, with one record for every CDR3 protein. The table records about 1.7 million distinct CDR3 sequences, about 30% of them present only once. The sequencing sample was made of blood. These receptors originate from a woman aged 30 to 39 in good health. The CDR3 runs from the conserved cysteine through the conserved F or W. D genes are given only for firm matches. Size is omitted from some rows. Given values are once, few, many or a class for expanded clones.

d_gene	v_gene	j_gene	abundance	CDR3aa	CDR3nt
TRBD1	TRBV12-3/TRBV12-4	TRBJ1-5	many	CASGGQADQPQHF	TGTGCCAGCGGAGGACAGGCCGATCAGCCCCAGCATTTT
TRBD2	TRBV20-1	TRBJ2-7	NA	CSASQLGRGVYEQYF	TGCAGTGCTAGTCAATTGGGTCGGGGGGTCTACGAGCAGTACTTC
NA	TRBV2	TRBJ2-5	NA	CTSSERETQYF	TGTACCAGCAGTGAACGAGAGACCCAGTACTTC
NA	TRBV5-1	TRBJ2-7	many	CASSLGGESYF	TGCGCCAGCAGCCTAGGGGGTGAATCGTACTTC
NA	TRBV5-6	TRBJ2-7	NA	CASSTFTNAPSYEQYF	TGTGCCAGCAGCACCTTTACCAACGCGCCTTCCTACGAGCAGTACTTC
TRBD2	TRBV7-8	TRBJ2-1	NA	CASSLSSGSGNEQFF	TGTGCCAGCAGCTTATCTAGCGGGAGCGGAAATGAGCAGTTCTTC
NA	TRBV3-1	TRBJ2-4	many	CASSQIVGQNIQYF	TGTGCCAGCAGCCAAATCGTCGGCCAAAACATTCAGTACTTC
NA	TRBV29-1	TRBJ2-7	NA	CSVEGPAGPGYSYEQYF	TGCAGCGTTGAAGGCCCGGCGGGACCGGGCTACTCCTACGAGCAGTACTTC
TRBD2	TRBV20-1	TRBJ2-5	many	CSARDLSSGRETQYF	TGCAGCGCTAGAGATCTGTCTAGCGGGAGAGAGACCCAGTACTTC
NA	TRBV7-2	TRBJ2-1	NA	CASSFSSVPPGANERFF	TGTGCCAGCAGCTTCTCTAGCGTCCCACCGGGGGCGAATGAGCGGTTCTTC
NA	TRBV6-6	TRBJ1-1	few	CASGPTGLTEAFF	TGTGCCAGCGGCCCCACGGGCCTCACTGAAGCTTTCTTT
TRBD2	TRBV7-9	TRBJ2-1	few	CASSLARGGPLRNEQFF	TGTGCCAGCAGCTTAGCCCGGGGGGGACCCCTTAGGAATGAGCAGTTCTTC
NA	TRBV7-9	TRBJ2-7	NA	CASSLVRGAGEQYF	TGTGCCAGCAGCTTAGTACGGGGGGCGGGCGAGCAGTACTTC
NA	TRBV7-2	TRBJ2-4	few	CASSLASQNIQYF	TGTGCCAGCAGCCTAGCTAGTCAAAACATTCAGTACTTC
NA	TRBV29-1	TRBJ1-5	many	CSVELTGSNQPQHF	TGCAGCGTTGAACTTACAGGTAGCAATCAGCCCCAGCATTTT
NA	TRBV20-1	TRBJ1-2	few	CSATESGRGYGYTF	TGCAGTGCTACCGAATCCGGGAGAGGCTATGGCTACACCTTC
NA	TRBV20-1	TRBJ2-1	few	CSARDKIRGSDEQFF	TGCAGTGCTAGAGATAAAATAAGGGGTAGTGATGAGCAGTTCTTC
TRBD2	TRBV20-1	TRBJ2-1	NA	CSATLAEYNEQFF	TGCAGTGCAACACTAGCGGAGTACAATGAGCAGTTCTTC